Listed here are 15 T cell receptor beta chains from one sample, sequenced in a study of cytomegalovirus exposure and HLA in healthy donors. PCR primers comprised 60 Vbeta and 13 Jbeta primers. Measured with immunoSEQ multiplex PCR; TCRdb has only the in-frame clones, and not every one. The data hold around 120,000 clones, with about four fifths observed a single time. Sample: PBMCs. These receptor sequences come from a man aged 25-45 years in good health and CMV-seropositive.

The V and J genes are TRBV6-4 and TRBJ1-1, with TRBD1 matching 10 bases. The CDR3 loop spans 15 amino acids. Looked up from germline, CDR1 is MRHNA and CDR2 is SNTAGT. Unmatched junction bases numbered 5, after V lost 3 bases and J lost 4 bases. The CDR3 coding sequence is TGTGCCAGCAGTGAAGACAGGGGGCGAAGCACTGAAGCTTTCTTT. As protein: CASSEDRGRSTEAFF.

Note on this clone: Different DNA sequences within this sample yield the same CDR3. The chain carries TRBV10-3 and TRBJ2-7, with TRBD2 as a possible D gene (6 bases). CDR3 size: 12 residues. The ends were cut back, 6 bases at V and 4 bases at J, with 10 bases in the middle. The V gene's germline CDR1 is ENHRY and CDR2 SYGVKD. The CDR3 sequence is CAIRTGLYEQYF. CDR3 sequence (DNA): TGTGCCATCAGGACGGGACTTTACGAGCAGTACTTC.

This chain links TRBV27 with TRBJ2-7, with D possibly matching TRBD1 (6 bases). The CDR3 totals 16 residues. Trimming removed 3 bases from V and 2 bases from J, with 17 bases in between. Germline loops: CDR1 MNHEY, CDR2 SMNVEV (reference sequence). As DNA, the CDR3 is TGTGCCAGCAGTTTCCTCCCCGACAGGACGACCTACGAGCAGTACTTC. Protein sequence: CASSFLPDRTTYEQYF.

Remarks on this clone: Mismatch with germline at one junction end may stem from a read error. The chain has TRBV19 and TRBJ1-2; TRBD1 agrees at 7 bases. The V gene's germline CDR1 is LNHDA and CDR2 SQIVND (reference sequence). The CDR3 has 13 amino acids. This chain's CDR3 is CASRIGQDYGYTF. The CDR3 DNA reads TGTGCCAGTAGAATAGGACAGGACTATGGCTACACCTTC.

The V call is TRBV13, the J call TRBJ2-5; 9 bases agree with TRBD1. The CDR3 loop spans 17 amino acids. CDR1 PRHDT and CDR2 FYEKMQ come from the germline V gene (reference sequence). The junction had 15 bases not matched to a gene; V was cut back by 5 bases and J by 5 bases. For the CDR3, the DNA is TGTGCCAGCAGCGAGGACCCCGGGACAGGGCCTGGGGAGACCCAGTACTTC. This encodes CASSEDPGTGPGETQYF. Looking up the rest from reference TRBV13 and TRBJ2-5 gives the full variable domain: AAGVIQSPRHLIKEKRETATLKCYPIPRHDTVYWYQQGPGQDPQFLISFYEKMQSDKGSIPDRFSAQQFSDYHSELNMSSLELGDSALYFCASSEDPGTGPGETQYFGPGTRLLVL.

About this clone itself: One end of the junction varies from germline; a read error may be responsible. This rearrangement joins TRBV4-1 to TRBJ2-4; D possibly corresponds to TRBD1 (8 bases). CDR3 length equals 17 residues. Per the germline V gene, CDR1 is MGHRA and CDR2 is YSYEKL. The CDR3 DNA reads TGCGCCAGCAGCCATAATAGCGGGCATACAGGGGGAAACAGTCAGTACTTC. It translates to CASSHNSGHTGGNSQYF.

This clone turned up a few times. The chain joins TRBV18 to TRBJ1-5, with D unresolved. This CDR3 has 14 residues. Trimming cost V 1 base and J 9 bases, with 13 bases left between them. The V gene's germline CDR1 is KGHSH and CDR2 LQKENI. The CDR3 region is CASSPLADFPPQHF. CDR3 nucleotide sequence: TGTGCCAGCTCACCACTGGCAGATTTTCCGCCCCAGCATTTT.

The V and J genes are TRBV10-1 and TRBJ2-2, with 7 bases fitting TRBD2. The CDR3 contains 14 residues. V lost 10 bases to trimming and J lost 4 bases; unmatched junction nucleotides: 9. Germline-derived CDR1 and CDR2 are WNHNN and SYGVQD (reference sequence). The CDR3 region is CATPGGEVTGELFF. The CDR3 bases are TGCGCCACCCCTGGGGGGGAGGTCACCGGGGAGCTGTTTTTT.

V is TRBV7-3 and J is TRBJ2-7, with D unclear. Germline assignment: CDR1 SGHTA and CDR2 FQGTGA. The V end lost 5 bases, the J end lost 0 bases, and 8 bases lay between the germline ends. The CDR3 spans 13 residues. CDR3 bases: TGTGCCAGCAGCCCACCTAGCTCCTACGAGCAGTACTTC. This gives the protein CASSPPSSYEQYF.

The gene calls are TRBV7-2 and TRBJ2-7, with a tentative D call TRBD1 (5 bases). The CDR3 has 13 residues. V lost 4 bases, J lost 0 bases, and 7 bases lay in between. Germline V CDR1 and CDR2: SGHTA, FQGNSA. The CDR3 loop reads CASSSRASYEQYF. CDR3 nucleotide sequence: TGTGCCAGCAGCTCCAGGGCCTCCTACGAGCAGTACTTC.

V usage is TRBV5-1 and J usage is TRBJ2-2; D gene unclear. Germline lookup yields CDR1 SGHRS and CDR2 YFSETQ. V lost 5 bases to trimming and J lost 4 bases, with 12 bases between them. The CDR3 is 14 residues long. CDR3 residues: CASRGKIGTGELFF. The DNA of the CDR3 is TGCGCCAGCAGGGGCAAAATAGGCACCGGGGAGCTGTTTTTT.

The rearrangement joins TRBV28 to TRBJ2-7, with TRBD2 matching over 7 bases. The CDR3 extends over 15 amino acids. CDR1 and CDR2 (germline): MDHEN, SYDVKM. V lost 3 bases and J lost 4; bases outside the gene matches: 9. The CDR3 nucleotides read TGTGCCAGCAGTTTTGGCGGGAGCAGGACTTACGAGCAGTACTTC. This codes for CASSFGGSRTYEQYF.

The V and J genes are TRBV4-1 and TRBJ2-7; 7 nucleotides match TRBD2. CDR1 and CDR2 from the germline V gene are MGHRA and YSYEKL. Germline trimming cut 4 bases from V and 6 bases from J; bases unmatched to any gene: 6. The CDR3 consists of 13 residues. CDR3 nucleotides: TGCGCCAGCAGCCTGCCGGGAGGAAGCGAGCAGTACTTC. Amino acid sequence: CASSLPGGSEQYF.

This clone was detected only a few times. The gene calls are TRBV19 and TRBJ2-1; 8 bases fit TRBD1. The V segment lost 6 bases and the J segment 6 bases; nucleotides outside the gene matches: 10. Germline V gene data show CDR1 as LNHDA and CDR2 as SQIVND (reference sequence). The CDR3 consists of 15 residues. CDR3 DNA: TGTGCCAGTAGCCGCGGACAGGGTGTTGCCAATGAGCAGTTCTTC. This codes for CASSRGQGVANEQFF.

The chain has TRBV7-3 and TRBJ2-1; 10 bases map to TRBD2. This CDR3 is built from 15 residues. Per germline, CDR1 SGHTA and CDR2 FQGTGA. The ends lost 6 bases at V and 5 bases at J; junction bases unmatched: 7. CDR3 loop: CASSPTGTSDNEQFF. CDR3 DNA: TGTGCCAGCAGTCCCACCGGGACTAGCGACAATGAGCAGTTCTTC.